The rows below give T cell receptor beta chains drawn from one sample of a study of siplizumab effects on memory and regulatory T cells. Produced via immunoSEQ multiplex PCR; TCRdb's table is partial and in-frame only. The data contain some 100,000 clones, around 90% of them singletons. Sequencing was done on a sample of Tregs sorted from blood. All receptors derive from a human donor in good health. The CDR3 runs from the conserved cysteine through the conserved F or W. Fields, in order: D gene, J gene, V gene, clone size, CDR3 DNA, CDR3 protein. A D gene is named only where the DNA matches it firmly. Clone sizes are given selectively: once, few, many, or a class where the clone is expanded.

TRBD2 TRBJ2-3 TRBV6-5 . TGTGCCAGCAGTTACTGGCGGGAGGCAGATACGCAGTATTTT CASSYWREADTQYF
. TRBJ2-3 TRBV6-1 . TGTGCCAGCAGTGACGGCCCCAGGCCGTATTTT CASSDGPRPYF
. TRBJ1-2 TRBV30 . TGTGCCTGGAGTGAGGCGAGGAGGGGCTACACCTTC CAWSEARRGYTF
TRBD1 TRBJ1-2 TRBV6-5 . TGTGCCAGCACTCCGTGGGACAGTCTTAACTATGGCTACACCTTC CASTPWDSLNYGYTF
. TRBJ1-1 TRBV13 . TGTGCCAGCAGACGGACGGGTTTGACTGAAGCTTTCTTT CASRRTGLTEAFF
TRBD2 TRBJ2-7 TRBV15 . TGTGCCACCAGCCAGGTCCCCCGGGCTAGCGGGAGGCGGTTGGGGGAGCAGTACTTC CATSQVPRASGRRLGEQYF
TRBD2 TRBJ2-2 TRBV7-3 . TGTGCCAGCAGCACAACTAGCGGCTCTTACACCGGGGAGCTGTTTTTT CASSTTSGSYTGELFF
TRBD2 TRBJ2-7 TRBV5-4 . TGTGCCAGCAGCTTGGGACTAGCGGGAGACTACGAGCAGTACTTC CASSLGLAGDYEQYF
. TRBJ1-2 TRBV4-1 . TGCGCCAGCAGCCAAGAAGGGACATCCAACTATGGCTACACCTTC CASSQEGTSNYGYTF
. TRBJ2-1 TRBV9 . TGTGCCAGCATCAGAGGCTGCGAGCAGTTCTTC CASIRGCEQFF
TRBD2 TRBJ2-7 TRBV5-6 . TGTGCCAGCAGCGAGGGACTAGCGACAACCTACGAGCAGTACTTC CASSEGLATTYEQYF
. TRBJ2-3 TRBV4-1 . TGCGCCAGCAGCCAAGATCAGAACACCCCCACAGATACGCAGTATTTT CASSQDQNTPTDTQYF
. TRBJ2-7 TRBV5-1 once TGCGCCAGCAGCTTGTCTCCTAGCGAACCCTACGAGCAGTACTTC CASSLSPSEPYEQYF
. TRBJ2-5 TRBV18 . TGTGCCAGCTCACCCGTTGGAGAGACCCAGTACTTC CASSPVGETQYF
. TRBJ1-1 TRBV6-5 . TGTGCCAGCAGATTCCTGAACACTGAAGCTTTCTTT CASRFLNTEAFF
. TRBJ1-1 TRBV5-1 . TGCGCCAGCAGCTTGGGTCAGGGGAGAGTTGAAGCTTTCTTT CASSLGQGRVEAFF
TRBD2 TRBJ2-3 TRBV9 . TGTGCCAGCAGCGTAGCGGGAGGGTATGCAGATACGCAGTATTTT CASSVAGGYADTQYF
. TRBJ2-7 TRBV4-1 . TGCGCCAGCAGCCAAGATGCTATGGATATGTACGAGCAGTACTTC CASSQDAMDMYEQYF
TRBD2 TRBJ2-1 TRBV5-4 once TGTGCCAGCAGCCCCACTAGCGGGGCTAACAATGAGCAGTTCTTC CASSPTSGANNEQFF
TRBD2 TRBJ2-7 TRBV5-4 . TGTGCCAGCAGCACACCCCCGGGACTAGGGCACTACGAGCAGTACTTC CASSTPPGLGHYEQYF
. TRBJ2-5 TRBV5-1 . TGCGCCAGCAGCTTAGAAACAGGGATTGCTCAAGAGACCCAGTACTTC CASSLETGIAQETQYF
. TRBJ2-1 TRBV21-1 . TGTGCCAGCAGCGGACCCGGCCTACACAATGAGCAGTTCTTC CASSGPGLHNEQFF
. TRBJ2-3 TRBV29-1 . TGCAGCGCACTACAGGGCACAGATACGCAGTATTTT CSALQGTDTQYF
. TRBJ2-7 TRBV6-6 once TGTGCCAGCAGCCGGGACAAATACTACGAGCAGTACTTC CASSRDKYYEQYF
TRBD2 TRBJ2-1 TRBV19 once TGTGCCAGCCGACTAGCGAGTGACAATGAGCAGTTCTTC CASRLASDNEQFF
. TRBJ1-3 TRBV4-1 . TGCGCCAGCAGCCAAGAATCCCAAAACTCTGGAAACACCATATATTTT CASSQESQNSGNTIYF
. TRBJ2-3 TRBV5-6 once TGTGCCAGCAGCTTTGGGGGACCCCGCACAGATACGCAGTATTTT CASSFGGPRTDTQYF
. TRBJ1-5 TRBV19 . TGTGCCAGTAGTTCCCGGGGGGGCAATCAGCCCCAGCATTTT CASSSRGGNQPQHF
TRBD1 TRBJ1-2 TRBV5-4 . TGTGCCAGCAGTAGATTATTCCGGGACAGGACAGCTAACTATGGCTACACCTTC CASSRLFRDRTANYGYTF
TRBD2 TRBJ2-5 TRBV19 . TGTGCCAGTAGGGGAACTAGCGGGAGCCCAGAGACCCAGTACTTC CASRGTSGSPETQYF
. TRBJ1-1 TRBV25-1 . TGTGCCAGCAGTGAATTTAGACAGACGACTGAAGCTTTCTTT CASSEFRQTTEAFF
. TRBJ2-7 TRBV7-2 . TGTGCCAGCAGCTTAATCGGACAGACCTACGAGCAGTACTTC CASSLIGQTYEQYF
. TRBJ1-5 TRBV19 . TGTGCCAGTAGTATTGAAGGGGGGCCGAATCAGCCCCAGCATTTT CASSIEGGPNQPQHF
. TRBJ2-7 TRBV5-1 . TGCGCCAGCAGCTTGGTGGACGGAGGCTACGAGCAGTACTTC CASSLVDGGYEQYF
. TRBJ2-7 TRBV18 . TGTGCCAGCTCACCCCGGGACATACGCTCCTACGAGCAGTACTTC CASSPRDIRSYEQYF
. TRBJ1-3 TRBV11-1 . TGTGCCAGCAGCTTAAATGGTCCGGGGTCCGGAAACACCATATATTTT CASSLNGPGSGNTIYF
. TRBJ2-3 TRBV9 . TGTGCCAGCAGCGTCGGCTCAGATACGCAGTATTTT CASSVGSDTQYF
. TRBJ1-1 TRBV7-9 . TGTGCCAGCAGCTTGTTGAACACTGAAGCTTTCTTT CASSLLNTEAFF
. TRBJ1-1 TRBV6-6 . TGTGCCAGCAGTCTATATGGACGGCAGTTGAGAGCTTTCTTT CASSLYGRQLRAFF
. TRBJ2-7 TRBV7-2 . TGTGCCAGCAGCTCTGATGGCTTCAGCTACGAGCAGTACTTC CASSSDGFSYEQYF
. TRBJ2-3 TRBV6-4 . TGTGCCAGCAGTTCCGATGGAGATACGCAGTATTTT CASSSDGDTQYF
TRBD1 TRBJ2-7 TRBV5-4 . TGTGCCAGCAGCTTAACCGGGACAGGGACAGGCGAGCAGTACTTC CASSLTGTGTGEQYF
. TRBJ1-4 TRBV27 . TGTGCCAGCAGTTCGATGCAGGGTGGTGAAGGAATGGCACTGTTTTTT CASSSMQGGEGMALFF
. TRBJ2-1 TRBV11-2 . TGTGCCAGCAGCTTAACGGGAGCGTTCGGGTGGAATGAGCAGTTCTTC CASSLTGAFGWNEQFF
. TRBJ2-7 TRBV10-2 . TGCGCCAGCAGTCCACTAGGTAACGAGCAGTACTTC CASSPLGNEQYF
. TRBJ2-1 TRBV4-1 . TGCGCCAGCAGCCAAGAGATGCATGAGCAGTTCTTC CASSQEMHEQFF
TRBD1 TRBJ2-7 TRBV10-2 . TGCGCCAGCAAGCCCCCGGGACAGGAATTGCAGTACTTC CASKPPGQELQYF
TRBD2 TRBJ2-1 TRBV19 . TGTGCCAGTAGAAGAACTGGCGGGGGGAACTACAATGAGCAGTTCTTC CASRRTGGGNYNEQFF
. TRBJ2-3 TRBV7-9 . TGTGCCAGCAGCTCACTGGGACGCACAGATACGCAGTATTTT CASSSLGRTDTQYF
. TRBJ2-3 TRBV29-1 . TGCAGCGGGGGGACACATCTCACAGATACGCAGTATTTT CSGGTHLTDTQYF
TRBD2 TRBJ2-2 TRBV6-6 . TGTGCCAGCAGTTACTCGCGGGAGACCGGGGAGCTGTTTTTT CASSYSRETGELFF
. TRBJ2-2 TRBV7-8 . TGTGCCAGCAGCTTTCAAGCTGGGGAGCTGTTTTTT CASSFQAGELFF
. TRBJ1-5 TRBV6-5 . TGTGCCAGCAGCCCCGGGGTCCTCGTGCCCCAGCATTTT CASSPGVLVPQHF
. TRBJ1-6 TRBV6-5 . TGTGCCAGCAGTTACTCTGGGACATCTTATAATTCACCCCTCCACTTT CASSYSGTSYNSPLHF
. TRBJ2-7 TRBV28 . TGTGCCAGCAGTTCAGGGGCCTCGTTCACCTACGAGCAGTACTTC CASSSGASFTYEQYF
. TRBJ2-1 TRBV6-1 . TGTGCCAGCAGTGAGCGGCGGGCAGGGATCGATGAGCAGTTCTTC CASSERRAGIDEQFF
. TRBJ1-2 TRBV5-6 . TGTGCCAGCAGCTGGGGGACAAGGGTAGGATTAAGCTACACCTTC CASSWGTRVGLSYTF
TRBD2 TRBJ2-1 TRBV19 . TGTGCCAGTAGTTTAGCGGGAGTCGAAAGTGAGCAGTTCTTC CASSLAGVESEQFF
. TRBJ1-5 TRBV28 . TGTGCCAGCAGTTCTGACCCCAATCAGCCCCAGCATTTT CASSSDPNQPQHF